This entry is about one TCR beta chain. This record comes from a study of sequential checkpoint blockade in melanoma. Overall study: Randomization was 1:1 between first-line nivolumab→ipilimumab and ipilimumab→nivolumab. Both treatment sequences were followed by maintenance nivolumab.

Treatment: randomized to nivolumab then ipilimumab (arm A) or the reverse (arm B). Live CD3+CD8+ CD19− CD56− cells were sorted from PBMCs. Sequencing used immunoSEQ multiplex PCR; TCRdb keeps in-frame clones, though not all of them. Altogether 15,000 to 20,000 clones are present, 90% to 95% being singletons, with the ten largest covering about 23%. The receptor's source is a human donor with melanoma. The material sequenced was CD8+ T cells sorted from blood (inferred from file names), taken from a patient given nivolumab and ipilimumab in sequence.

CDR3 amino acids: CSVVSDRAYGYTF. In DNA, the CDR3 is TGCAGCGTGGTAAGCGACAGGGCCTATGGCTACACCTTC. This chain links TRBV29-1 with TRBJ1-2, with 7 bases that match TRBD1. Losses at the gene ends were 6 bases for V and 4 bases for J; bases not matched to a gene: 8. Germline assignment: CDR1 SQVTM and CDR2 ANQGSEA. There are 13 residues in the CDR3.